This note documents a single T cell receptor (beta chain) sequence. Under the authors' procedure: Counts of nucleated cells, estimated from reference gene primer amplification, were obtained. Method: immunoSEQ multiplex PCR; TCRdb's copy keeps in-frame clones and lacks some. V, J and clone size derive from that table, while D and trimming were established from the DNA sequence. Of about 280,000 clones detected, 70% to 90% appear once; the ten largest clones hold roughly 5%. These data belong to a study of blood T cell repertoires in COVID-19. As for the study in general: Sites across the United States, Italy and Spain contributed samples from acute and convalescent COVID-19. From T cells, B-cell-depleted T cells, or PBMCs came the material, which was cDNA or gDNA.

The length of the CDR3 is 16 residues. V shed 5 bases and J 7 bases; nucleotides not matched to a gene: 12. Germline-derived CDR1 and CDR2 are MNHNY and SVGAGI (reference sequence). The gene calls are TRBV6-6 and TRBJ2-1; 9 nucleotides agree with TRBD2. Sequencing was carried out using peripheral blood. This receptor was obtained from a man aged 50-60 years with active or convalescent COVID-19. The DNA for the CDR3 is TGTGCCAGCAGTCCCGGGACTAGCTGGTCCCAGAATGAGCAGTTCTTC. It is translated as CASSPGTSWSQNEQFF.